These 2 T cell receptor beta chains were all obtained from the same sample, sequenced in a study of blood T cell repertoires in COVID-19. The data were produced by immunoSEQ multiplex PCR, yet TCRdb's version contains in-frame clones alone and is incomplete. The sample lists 180,000 or so clones, roughly four fifths occurring once. The material sequenced was peripheral blood. The receptor source for this set is a woman in her thirties or forties with COVID-19, enrolled during active disease.

This clone was found a few times. This chain connects TRBV19 to TRBJ2-1; 9 bases align to TRBD1. The CDR3 sequence is 15 residues long. Germline-derived CDR1 and CDR2 are LNHDA and SQIVND (reference sequence). Germline trimming cut 5 bases from V and 8 bases from J; bases unmatched to any gene: 10. CDR3 amino acids: CASSDRDRASHEQFF. The DNA for the CDR3 is TGTGCCAGTAGTGACCGGGACAGGGCTAGCCATGAGCAGTTCTTC.

The CDR3 region is CASSRPGLGPDTQYF. The CDR3 coding sequence is TGCGCCAGCAGCCGCCCGGGACTAGGGCCAGATACGCAGTATTTT. The V call is TRBV4-1, the J call TRBJ2-3; TRBD2 matches at 8 bases. Germline assignment: CDR1 MGHRA and CDR2 YSYEKL. The J segment lost 4 bases and the V segment lost 4 bases, leaving 7 bases of the junction unmatched. The CDR3 covers 15 residues.